The 5 T cell receptor beta chains below were found in one sample sequenced in a study of blood T cell repertoires in COVID-19. The method was immunoSEQ multiplex PCR; TCRdb's version includes in-frame clones alone and lacks a portion of them. There are about 280,000 clones in the sample; 83% occur only once, and roughly 9.4% lies in the top ten. Sequencing input: peripheral blood. These receptors originate from a woman aged 45-60 years who had recovered from COVID-19.

The chain links TRBV4-2 to TRBJ1-1; 10 nucleotides match TRBD1. The J segment lost 1 base and the V segment lost 1 base, leaving 9 bases of the junction unmatched. This CDR3 contains 18 residues. The germline gives CDR1 LGHNA, CDR2 YNFKEQ. The CDR3 coding sequence is TGTGCCAGCAGCCAAGGGGGGACAGGGGATTTCCGGAACACTGAAGCTTTCTTT. It yields the protein CASSQGGTGDFRNTEAFF.

The genes are TRBV7-2 and TRBJ2-4; TRBD1 agrees at 7 bases. Germline V lookup: CDR1 SGHTA, CDR2 FQGNSA. J was trimmed by 4 bases and V by 5 bases; bases with no gene match: 8. The CDR3 runs to 15 residues. CDR3 sequence (DNA): TGTGCCAGCAGCCCCCAACAGGGGAGAAAAAACATTCAGTACTTC. Its protein is CASSPQQGRKNIQYF.

The chain links TRBV5-6 to TRBJ1-2; 8 positions agree with TRBD1. Losses at the gene ends were 2 bases for V and 8 bases for J; bases not matched to a gene: 8. CDR3 length equals 14 residues. Germline V gene data show CDR1 as SGHDT and CDR2 as YYEEEE. CDR3 region: CASSLETGATGYTF. The CDR3 DNA is TGTGCCAGCAGCTTAGAGACAGGGGCGACGGGCTACACCTTC.

CDR3 sequence: CATSETAGGRSTEAFF. CDR3 coding DNA: TGTGCCACCAGCGAAACGGCAGGGGGCCGTAGCACTGAAGCTTTCTTT. The V call is TRBV15, the J call TRBJ1-1, with TRBD1 matching 8 bases. The CDR3 length is 16 residues. CDR1 LNHNV and CDR2 YYDKDF come from the germline V gene (reference sequence). The V and J ends lost 5 bases and 4 bases, in that order; junction bases with no gene match: 12.

The V call is TRBV7-9, the J call TRBJ2-5; 7 bases map to TRBD1. V lost 3 bases and J lost 5; bases outside the gene matches: 3. The CDR3 has 13 residues. Germline assignment: CDR1 SEHNR and CDR2 FQNEAQ (reference sequence). This chain's CDR3 is CASSFGQVETQYF. In DNA, the CDR3 is TGTGCCAGCAGCTTTGGACAGGTTGAGACCCAGTACTTC.